This T cell receptor (beta chain) was sequenced for a study of beta chain features in type 1 diabetes. Study conclusions and caveats: Unsettled here was the matter of whether HLA type influences TCRB rearrangement. For Type 1 diabetes patients, all four CD4+ subsets carried TCRB CDR3s that were moderately but significantly shorter.

The germline CDR1 and CDR2 sequences are LNHNV and YYDKDF (reference sequence). Trimming left V 4 bases short and J 3 bases short, with 10 bases between. The CDR3 loop spans 14 amino acids. In the case of this clone: Its antigen is unknown.

What was sequenced were expressed TCRB transcripts, since all of the isolated RNA had been reverse transcribed. Measured with immunoSEQ multiplex PCR; TCRdb has only the in-frame clones, and not every one. The sample has 20,000 to 25,000 clones, roughly 56% seen once. The TCR originated in a man in his late teens or twenties with type 1 diabetes. The source material was stem cell memory CD4+ T cells from blood. The chain couples TRBV15 to TRBJ2-1, with D uncertain. The CDR3 protein is CATSTRGLYNEQFF. The CDR3 DNA reads TGTGCCACCAGCACCAGAGGCCTCTACAATGAGCAGTTCTTC.